One sample yielded the 8 T cell receptor beta chains listed below, sequenced in a study of technical replicates of blood from a few donors. Assay: immunoSEQ multiplex PCR; the TCRdb copy retains only in-frame clones and omits some. The table shows 60,000 to 90,000 clones, with roughly 92% occurring only once. Sequenced: T cells isolated from PBMCs. The receptors originated from a human donor in good health.

The V gene is TRBV9, the J gene TRBJ2-4, with D unresolved. V lost 0 bases and J 6 bases, leaving 10 bases between the germline ends. From germline, CDR1 is SGDLS and CDR2 YYNGEE. CDR3 length: 14 residues. CDR3 amino acids: CASSVGSVGNIQYF. CDR3 bases: TGTGCCAGCAGCGTAGGAAGCGTGGGAAACATTCAGTACTTC.

The V call is TRBV7-2, the J call TRBJ2-7; 12 nucleotides agree with TRBD1. Germline lookup yields CDR1 SGHTA and CDR2 FQGNSA. Trimming cost V 4 bases and J 4 bases; bases outside gene matches: 5. The CDR3 consists of 15 residues. CDR3 region: CASSSGTGGAYEQYF. In nucleotides, the CDR3 is TGTGCCAGCAGCTCTGGGACAGGGGGCGCGTACGAGCAGTACTTC.

The rearrangement links TRBV18 to TRBJ1-4; 7 nucleotides match TRBD1. From germline, CDR1 is KGHSH and CDR2 LQKENI. The CDR3 has 14 amino acids. The V gene end was trimmed by 4 bases and the J gene end by 6 bases; junction bases not matched to a gene: 5. CDR3: CASSLGQADEKLFF. CDR3 bases: TGTGCCAGCTCACTCGGACAGGCCGATGAAAAACTGTTTTTT.

The chain recombines TRBV6-5 with TRBJ1-1; 9 nucleotides line up with TRBD1. The CDR3 contains 13 residues. V shed 6 bases and J 10 bases; nucleotides not matched to a gene: 9. Germline values: CDR1 MNHEY, CDR2 SVGAGI. The chain's CDR3 is CASRWDRDPRAFF. CDR3 nucleotides: TGTGCCAGCAGATGGGACAGGGACCCCAGAGCTTTCTTT.

The rearrangement uses TRBV5-1 and TRBJ1-5; D is ambiguous. Germline CDR1 SGHRS, CDR2 YFSETQ. There are 14 residues in the CDR3. The V and J ends lost 2 bases and 3 bases respectively, with 9 bases between them. The CDR3 coding sequence is TGCGCCAGCAGCTTAGCACCCGACAATCAGCCCCAGCATTTT. This encodes CASSLAPDNQPQHF.

This clone showed up just a few times. The chain links TRBV29-1 to TRBJ1-1; D unclear. The CDR3 length is 13 residues. Deletions cut 5 bases from V and 3 bases from J, with 13 bases between. Germline-derived CDR1 and CDR2 are SQVTM and ANQGSEA. The CDR3 coding sequence is TGCAGCGTTAAAGGAGGCGGGGACACTGAAGCTTTCTTT. It codes for CSVKGGGDTEAFF.

As to this clone: Other DNA sequences from this sample encode an identical CDR3 as well. V is TRBV5-1 and J is TRBJ1-1; 8 bases fit TRBD1. J gave up 1 base and V 2 bases, and 1 base lay outside the gene matches. The CDR3 covers 14 residues. Per the germline V gene, CDR1 is SGHRS and CDR2 is YFSETQ. CDR3 loop: CASSFDRGNTEAFF. CDR3 sequence (DNA): TGCGCCAGCAGCTTCGACAGGGGGAACACTGAAGCTTTCTTT.

V and J are TRBV19 and TRBJ2-1, with a weak D call TRBD2 (6 bases). V was shortened by 6 bases and J by 5 bases, with 11 bases between the two germline ends. The V gene's germline CDR1 is LNHDA and CDR2 SQIVND (reference sequence). This CDR3 contains 13 residues. The CDR3 reads CASRELADNEQFF. As DNA, the CDR3 is TGTGCCAGTAGGGAACTAGCCGACAATGAGCAGTTCTTC.